What follows are 16 T cell receptor beta chains derived from one specimen sequenced in a study of monozygotic twins with inflammatory bowel disease. TCRdb reprocessed the 5' RACE reads and stores each CDR3 protein as one record, lacking DNA. Recorded for this sample: 150,000 to 200,000 distinct CDR3 sequences. The sequenced sample consisted of blood. The receptors here all came from a human donor with ulcerative colitis or Crohn's disease, or a healthy co-twin of an affected twin (not recorded which).

The gene calls are TRBV12-3 or TRBV12-4 and TRBJ2-1; no DNA is available, so the TRBD2 call from TCRdb remains unchecked. The length of the CDR3 is 15 residues. The CDR3 loop is CASALRQSTYNEQFF.

The CDR3: CASSLVYSNQPQHF. The rearrangement links TRBV7-2 to TRBJ1-5. Germline values: CDR1 SGHTA, CDR2 FQGNSA. The CDR3 length is 14 residues.

V gene TRBV20-1 combines with J gene TRBJ2-1. Germline CDR1 is DFQATT and CDR2 is SNEGSKA (reference sequence). CDR3 length: 14 amino acids. The CDR3 sequence: CSARMVGIYNEQFF.

The CDR3 sequence is CASTRDTYTGELFF. The V gene is TRBV7-2, the J gene TRBJ2-2; the D gene TCRdb calls, TRBD1, cannot be checked with no DNA. The CDR3 length is 14 residues. Germline V CDR1 and CDR2: SGHTA, FQGNSA.

CDR3: CASSWGGDTEAFF. This rearrangement joins TRBV5-1 to TRBJ1-1; checking the TCRdb D call of TRBD1 is not possible without DNA. Germline CDR1 reads SGHRS; CDR2 reads YFSETQ. The CDR3 is 13 residues long.

The chain is built from TRBV2 and TRBJ2-1; the TCRdb D gene call, TRBD2, has no DNA to confirm it. The CDR3 length is 15 residues. The germline V gene has CDR1 SNHLY and CDR2 FYNNEI. CDR3 residues: CASSEQLAGYNEQFF.

V is TRBV15 and J is TRBJ2-3; TCRdb reports TRBD1, a call that lacks DNA to check it against. The CDR3 consists of 16 residues. Germline CDR1 and CDR2: LNHNV and YYDKDF (reference sequence). CDR3 protein: CATSSSGTGVVDTQYF.

This sequence joins TRBV6-5 and TRBJ2-3; TCRdb picks TRBD2, but there is no DNA to check that call. Germline CDR1 and CDR2: MNHEY and SVGAGI. The CDR3 covers 14 residues. The CDR3 here is CASSYNRGTDTQYF.

V gene TRBV20-1 combines with J gene TRBJ2-3; TCRdb designates TRBD1, a call that cannot be tested without DNA. Germline V CDR1 and CDR2: DFQATT, SNEGSKA (reference sequence). This CDR3 is built from 14 residues. Here the CDR3 reads CSARTGGPTDTQYF.

The J gene is TRBJ2-1, the V gene TRBV20-1; TCRdb picks TRBD2, but there is no DNA to check that call. CDR3 length: 15 residues. Germline loops: CDR1 DFQATT, CDR2 SNEGSKA (reference sequence). CDR3 loop: CSAPPTSGRANEQFF.

This chain connects TRBV29-1 to TRBJ2-5; with no DNA, the TCRdb D assignment of TRBD1 cannot be verified. The length of the CDR3 is 17 residues. CDR1 is SQVTM and CDR2 is ANQGSEA in the germline V gene. The CDR3 loop reads CSVDRGERWVMWETQYF.

CDR3 loop: CASRPGQLVSTGELFF. The gene calls are TRBV5-1 and TRBJ2-2; TCRdb proposes TRBD1, but this gene call is untestable without DNA. Germline lookup yields CDR1 SGHRS and CDR2 YFSETQ. This CDR3 spans 16 amino acids.

The rearrangement uses TRBV5-1 and TRBJ1-1; TCRdb gives TRBD1 as the D gene, but with no DNA this cannot be confirmed. CDR1 and CDR2 (germline): SGHRS, YFSETQ. The CDR3 length is 14 residues. The CDR3 spells CASSPDRANTEAFF.

The chain has TRBV2 and TRBJ1-5; as DNA is missing, the TRBD1 call by TCRdb cannot be tested. The V gene's germline CDR1 is SNHLY and CDR2 FYNNEI. This CDR3 has 18 amino acids. CDR3 sequence: CASSDPEGTGGSNQPQHF.

V is TRBV12-3 or TRBV12-4 and J is TRBJ2-5; the D call from TCRdb, TRBD2, cannot be confirmed without DNA. The CDR3 loop spans 14 amino acids. This chain's CDR3 is CASSFGGSGGTQYF.

J is TRBJ2-5 and V is TRBV7-9. Looked up from germline, CDR1 is SEHNR and CDR2 is FQNEAQ (reference sequence). The CDR3 length is 17 residues. CDR3 residues: CASSLNRPGFYQETQYF.